Here is one T cell receptor (beta chain) with its context. This sample was included in a study of T-cell reconstitution after alpha-beta-depleted transplantation in children. This CDR3 is built from 14 residues. Germline V gene lookup returns CDR1 SGHKS and CDR2 YYEKEE (reference sequence). V gave up 4 bases and J gave up 3 bases; unmatched junction bases: 6. Molecular barcoding with unique molecular identifiers was used for the TCRbeta library. TCRdb called the PCR reads again in MiXCR, with one record for every CDR3 protein. The sample includes a few hundred thousand distinct CDR3 sequences, about a tenth of them seen just once.

The clonotype originates from a human donor who donated a stem cell graft to a child with acute myeloid leukemia. This material consisted of PBMCs from the stem cell graft donor, taken from the stem cell graft. J is TRBJ1-1 and V is TRBV5-5; 7 bases fit TRBD1. The CDR3 sequence: CASSMTGRDTEAFF. The CDR3 region has the DNA TGTGCCAGCAGCATGACAGGGCGGGACACTGAAGCTTTCTTT.